The rows below give T cell receptor beta chains drawn from one sample of a study of blood T cell repertoires in COVID-19. Repertoires were generated with immunoSEQ multiplex PCR, while TCRdb's copy carries only in-frame clones and drops some. This sample has around 190,000 clones; about 80% occur once, and the top ten carry around 7%. Source material: peripheral blood. The source is a man in his sixties or seventies with active or convalescent COVID-19. Both conserved end residues are part of each CDR3. Each record gives: D gene, clone size, V gene, J gene, CDR3 protein, CDR3 DNA. A D gene is named only where the DNA matches it firmly. A clone size is listed for some rows: how often the clone was seen (once, few, many), or a class if it is expanded.

TRBD1	-	TRBV10-1	TRBJ2-5	CASSDNRGPGETQYF	TGCGCCAGCAGTGACAACAGGGGGCCGGGAGAGACCCAGTACTTC
TRBD2	-	TRBV14	TRBJ2-5	CASSQDATGTRTQYF	TGTGCCAGCAGCCAAGATGCCACAGGGACTAGGACCCAGTACTTC
TRBD2	-	TRBV9	TRBJ2-1	CASSETTGTSGYNEQFF	TGTGCCAGCAGCGAAACAACCGGGACTAGCGGATACAATGAGCAGTTCTTC
-	-	TRBV25-1	TRBJ1-1	CASRGAGDTEAFF	TGTGCCAGCAGGGGGGCTGGGGACACTGAAGCTTTCTTT
-	-	TRBV5-8	TRBJ1-2	CASSSQTGQPGYTF	TGTGCCAGCAGCTCCCAAACCGGACAGCCTGGCTACACCTTC
TRBD1	-	TRBV6-2/TRBV6-3	TRBJ2-6	CASSRTGRGSGANVLTF	TGTGCCAGCAGCAGGACAGGACGGGGCTCTGGGGCCAACGTCCTGACTTTC
-	-	TRBV11-2	TRBJ1-1	CASSLDLGSPEAFF	TGTGCCAGCAGCTTAGATCTCGGGAGCCCTGAAGCTTTCTTT
-	-	TRBV5-4	TRBJ2-1	CASSLSLEVSYNEQFF	TGTGCCAGCAGCTTAAGTCTCGAGGTCTCCTACAATGAGCAGTTCTTC
TRBD2	-	TRBV27	TRBJ2-1	CASSSRKRGVRPYNEQFF	TGTGCCAGCAGTTCTCGGAAGCGGGGGGTAAGGCCGTACAATGAGCAGTTCTTC
-	-	TRBV12-2	TRBJ1-6	CASRSLNSPLHF	TGTGCAAGTCGCTCCCTGAATTCACCCCTCCACTTT
TRBD2	-	TRBV4-2	TRBJ2-1	CASSQETSGGPYRNEQFF	TGTGCCAGCAGCCAAGAAACTAGCGGGGGGCCCTACCGCAATGAGCAGTTCTTC
-	-	TRBV30	TRBJ1-1	CAWRFLDTEAFF	TGTGCCTGGAGATTTCTCGACACTGAAGCTTTCTTT
-	once	TRBV7-9	TRBJ1-1	CASSLYPGGDTEAFF	TGTGCCAGCAGCTTATATCCCGGGGGGGACACTGAAGCTTTCTTT
TRBD1	-	TRBV6-6	TRBJ1-5	CASQNRGTSNQPQHF	TGTGCCAGCCAGAACAGGGGAACGAGCAATCAGCCCCAGCATTTT
TRBD1	-	TRBV2	TRBJ2-7	CASEREQGAHEQYF	TGTGCCAGCGAAAGGGAACAGGGGGCCCACGAGCAGTACTTC
-	-	TRBV4-3	TRBJ1-1	CASSQQPRGDTEAFF	TGCGCCAGCAGCCAACAACCTCGAGGTGACACTGAAGCTTTCTTT
-	-	TRBV14	TRBJ2-2	CASSQPSESGSTGELFF	TGTGCCAGCAGCCAACCAAGCGAGTCGGGGAGCACCGGGGAGCTGTTTTTT
-	many	TRBV11-2	TRBJ1-3	CASSLDRTALGNTIYF	TGTGCCAGCAGCTTAGATCGGACAGCCCTTGGAAACACCATATATTTT
-	-	TRBV21-1	TRBJ2-7	CASSKFPSYEQYF	TGTGCCAGCAGCAAATTCCCGAGCTACGAGCAGTACTTC
TRBD1	-	TRBV18	TRBJ1-2	CASSQGQDNYGYTF	TGTGCCAGCTCACAGGGACAGGACAACTATGGCTACACCTTC
TRBD1	-	TRBV7-2	TRBJ2-5	CASSSLDRTETQYF	TGTGCCAGCAGCTCGCTGGACAGGACAGAGACCCAGTACTTC
TRBD1	-	TRBV30	TRBJ2-2	CAWSVRGTGHTGELFF	TGTGCCTGGAGTGTAAGAGGGACAGGGCACACCGGGGAGCTGTTTTTT
TRBD1	-	TRBV5-1	TRBJ1-1	CASRSTGQEVEAFF	TGCGCCAGCAGATCGACGGGACAGGAGGTTGAAGCTTTCTTT
TRBD1	-	TRBV10-3	TRBJ1-2	CAISEAGTGRLGGGYTF	TGTGCCATCAGTGAGGCAGGGACAGGGCGTCTTGGAGGTGGCTACACCTTC
-	once	TRBV21-1	TRBJ2-1	CASRNNNRDRGVDEQFF	TGTGCCAGCAGGAACAACAACCGGGACAGGGGAGTCGATGAGCAGTTCTTC
-	few	TRBV5-1	TRBJ1-1	CASSLGSGNTEAFF	TGCGCCAGCAGCTTGGGATCAGGGAACACTGAAGCTTTCTTT
-	-	TRBV6-5	TRBJ1-5	CASSTTMGEQPQHF	TGTGCCAGCAGTACTACCATGGGAGAGCAGCCCCAGCATTTT
-	once	TRBV19	TRBJ1-2	CASRLEGVGSYGYTF	TGTGCCAGTAGGCTAGAAGGCGTAGGCAGCTATGGCTACACCTTC
-	few	TRBV3-1/TRBV3-2	TRBJ2-7	CASSYLGQSYEQYF	TGTGCCAGCAGCTACTTAGGACAGTCCTACGAGCAGTACTTC
TRBD1	-	TRBV30	TRBJ1-2	CAWSVLDRGGYTF	TGTGCCTGGAGTGTACTAGACAGGGGTGGCTACACCTTC
TRBD1	-	TRBV5-5	TRBJ2-5	CASSQGQGAFETQYF	TGTGCCAGCAGCCAGGGACAGGGGGCCTTCGAGACCCAGTACTTC
TRBD2	-	TRBV19	TRBJ2-3	CASSFGGDADTQYF	TGTGCCAGTAGCTTCGGGGGGGACGCAGATACGCAGTATTTT
TRBD1	once	TRBV2	TRBJ1-2	CVSRASGTGGYGYTF	TGTGTCAGCAGGGCGTCCGGGACAGGCGGTTATGGCTACACCTTC
-	-	TRBV7-9	TRBJ2-7	CASMLAGGGEQYF	TGTGCCAGCATGCTTGCAGGGGGAGGCGAGCAGTACTTC
-	-	TRBV6-6	TRBJ1-2	CASSYRGYYGYTF	TGTGCCAGCAGTTACCGGGGATACTATGGCTACACCTTC
-	-	TRBV6-5	TRBJ1-4	CASSPDTSDNEKLFF	TGTGCCAGCAGTCCGGACACATCAGATAATGAAAAACTGTTTTTT
-	-	TRBV30	TRBJ1-5	CAWSVGGAGNQPQHF	TGTGCCTGGAGTGTAGGGGGGGCTGGCAATCAGCCCCAGCATTTT
-	-	TRBV6-6	TRBJ2-1	CASRVDFYNEQFF	TGTGCCAGCAGGGTGGACTTCTACAATGAGCAGTTCTTC
TRBD1	-	TRBV7-7	TRBJ2-5	CASSFGRRDRGRETQYF	TGTGCCAGCAGCTTTGGTAGGCGGGACAGGGGGAGAGAGACCCAGTACTTC